This T cell receptor (beta chain) appears in the sequencing data of a study of blood T cells in healthy people across ages (dated by TCRdb to the mid-2010s). Regarding the complete study: In model experiments, template switching captured about one uniquely barcoded TCR beta cDNA molecule for every two T cells. To track age-related changes in TCR beta repertoire diversity, the study relied on deep sequencing normalized with unique cDNA molecular identifiers. The donors were split into four age groups: young (average 16 years), middle-aged (more than 35), aged (roughly 68) and long-lived (over 80). To avoid experimental bias, donors of different ages were randomly spread across the sequencing lanes. Using the same blood draw, the study looked at two additional independent replicas of 1 million unique cDNA reads for two donors, one aged 18 to 30 and the other aged 80 or older.

What the study reported, not specific to this receptor: Bulk unsorted PBMC profiling prevented conclusive comparison of naive and antigen-experienced compartments. There was a strong correlation between observed TCR beta diversity and the percentage of naive T cells measured by flow cytometry. Compared with the aged group, the long-lived group had more naive CD4+ T cells, fewer expanded clones and increased TCR diversity, a pattern suggesting age selection. Estimates of total diversity from one million sequenced T cells were regarded as lower bounds and underestimates. As age increased, observed TCR beta diversity per million T cells dropped in a roughly linear way, and a significant reduction was already evident by age 40. The CMV infection status of donors was not known, potentially confounding age-related changes in expanded clonotypes.

Inclusive of the bounding cysteine and phenylalanine, the CDR3 is 15 residues long. Of the read, only the CDR3 DNA is kept; its 45 bases are in frame from base 1. The CDR1 and CDR2 encoded by the germline V gene (reference sequence) are LGHDT and YNNKEL. Libraries were made using 5' RACE. TCRdb lists the instrument as Illumina HiSeq 2500. A second PCR of about 6 to 11 cycles was performed with a sample-barcoded 5' primer and a J-beta primer mix. A unique molecular identifier was introduced onto each TCR beta cDNA molecule by a template-switch 5' adaptor carrying 12 random nucleotides. At least 2.5 million CDR3-containing paired-end reads were obtained from each sample. The Mint cDNA synthesis kit, primed by a TRBC-specific oligonucleotide, was used to synthesize first-strand cDNA from all RNA. Following uracil-DNA glycosylase treatment, a first 18-cycle PCR with universal primers M1SS and BC2_uni_R was performed on all cDNA. In the source study's methods: Each sample was normalized by randomly selecting 1 million high-quality reads, each carrying a distinct molecular identifier. Reads with shared molecular identifiers were discarded instead of being binned into consensus sequences. MiTCR, run with a Q25 quality threshold and the strictest error-elimination algorithm, handled CDR3 identification, clonotype clustering and error correction. A nonparametric unseen species model using Euler transformation provided a lower-bound estimate of total TCR beta diversity. TCRdb passed the public sequencing reads through fastp at Q25 and MiXCR, retaining productive beta sequences. Under each unique CDR3 protein, matching rows form one entry showing the most common genes and DNA. The V and J calls were not made by the authors but by TCRdb's processing. The sample includes about a million distinct CDR3 sequences, with 51% observed a single time. Together, the top ten hold over 20% of the sample.

The approximately 39 donors, aged about 6 to 95 years, were systemically healthy Caucasian individuals from Russia. Each donor gave approximately 9.3 milliliters of peripheral blood, collected into EDTA-treated Vacutainer tubes. Ficoll-Paque density-gradient centrifugation was used to isolate PBMCs, with at least 7 million per sample. Trizol reagent was used to extract total RNA from the PBMCs, yielding at least 5 micrograms per sample. Naive CD45RAhigh/CD27high T cell percentages were measured by flow cytometry on a PBMC aliquot from every donor. As concerns this clonotype: Its antigen target is currently unknown. One end of the junction varies from germline; a read error may be responsible.

The sequence joins TRBV3-1 to TRBJ2-5, and 7 junctional nucleotides match TRBD1. The sequencing sample was made of blood. The receptor was isolated from a woman in her fifties or sixties in good health. The DNA is as follows: TGTACCAGCAGCCAAGTGGGACAGACCAAAGAGACCCAGTACTTC. The encoded protein is CTSSQVGQTKETQYF.